The entry that follows covers one T cell receptor (beta chain) sequence. Antigen: not known. This specimen belongs to a study of T cell responses to AZD1222 COVID-19 vaccine. Study-level background: Analyses pooled second doses at about 4 or about 12 weeks. Study results and limitations: Two doses of AZD1222 preceded a rise in Spike-specific TCR breadth and depth. The sample set comprised mostly white British donors with more females, and clonal diversity was possibly underestimated. Spike was spanned by vaccine-associated CD4 TCRs, with dominance at 160-218 and 743-854.

Profiled with immunoSEQ multiplex PCR; TCRdb holds only in-frame clones, not every one. The sample shows 110,000 to 150,000 clones, 93% of them seen only once. The germline V gene encodes CDR1 SGHNT and CDR2 YYREEE (reference sequence). V lost 4 bases and J lost 4; bases outside the gene matches: 4. The CDR3 is 16 residues long. The sequenced sample was peripheral blood, obtained on day 0 of AZD1222 vaccination. This sequence joins TRBV5-4 and TRBJ2-2; 13 nucleotides match TRBD2. This receptor was identified in an adult in good health. The CDR3 region has the DNA TGTGCCAGCAGCAGGGGACTAGCGGGGTCCACCGGGGAGCTGTTTTTT. This sequence encodes CASSRGLAGSTGELFF.